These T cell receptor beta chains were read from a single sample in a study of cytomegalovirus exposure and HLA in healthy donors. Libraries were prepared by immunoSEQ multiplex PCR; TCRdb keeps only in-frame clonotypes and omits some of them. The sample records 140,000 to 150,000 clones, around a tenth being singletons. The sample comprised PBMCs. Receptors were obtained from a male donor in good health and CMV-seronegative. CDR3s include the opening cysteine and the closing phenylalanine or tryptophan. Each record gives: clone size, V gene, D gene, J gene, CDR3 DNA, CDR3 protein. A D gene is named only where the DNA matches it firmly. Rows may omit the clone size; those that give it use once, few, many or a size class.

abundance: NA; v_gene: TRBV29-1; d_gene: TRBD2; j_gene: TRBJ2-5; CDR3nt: TGCAGCGCGCTAGCGGGAGGGGAAGAGACCCAGTACTTC; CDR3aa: CSALAGGEETQYF
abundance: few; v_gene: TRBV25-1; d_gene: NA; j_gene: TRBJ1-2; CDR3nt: TGTGCCAGCAGTGAATTCCGGGATGGTGGAAATGGCTACACCTTC; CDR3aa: CASSEFRDGGNGYTF
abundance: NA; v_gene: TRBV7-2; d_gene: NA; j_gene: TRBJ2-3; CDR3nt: TGTGCCAGCAGCTTAGTACTTGGGGGGAGCGGCACAGATACGCAGTATTTT; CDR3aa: CASSLVLGGSGTDTQYF
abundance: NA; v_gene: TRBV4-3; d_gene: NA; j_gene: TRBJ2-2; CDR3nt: TGCGCCAGCAGCCAAGATTGGGGGGGCGCGACCACCGGGGAGCTGTTTTTT; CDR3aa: CASSQDWGGATTGELFF
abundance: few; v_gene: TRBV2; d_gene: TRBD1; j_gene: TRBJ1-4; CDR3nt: TGTGCCAGCAGTGCGCTCGGGACAGCTAATGAAAAACTGTTTTTT; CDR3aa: CASSALGTANEKLFF
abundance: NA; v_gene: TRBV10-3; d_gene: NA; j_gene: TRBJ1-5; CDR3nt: TGTGCCATCAGTTCAGGGGACCGTCAGCCCCAGCATTTT; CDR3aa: CAISSGDRQPQHF
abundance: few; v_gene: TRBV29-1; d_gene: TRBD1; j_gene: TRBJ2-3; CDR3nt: TGCAGCGTTGTTGACAGGGGGCATAGCACAGATACGCAGTATTTT; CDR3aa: CSVVDRGHSTDTQYF
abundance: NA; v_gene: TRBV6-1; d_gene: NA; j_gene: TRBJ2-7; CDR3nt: TGTGCCAGCAGTGAAGAAAGGGGCGGCGAGCAGTACTTC; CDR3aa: CASSEERGGEQYF
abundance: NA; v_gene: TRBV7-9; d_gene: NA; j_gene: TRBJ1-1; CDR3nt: TGTGCCAGCAGCCCCCCATTGTCCACTGAAGCTTTCTTT; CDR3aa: CASSPPLSTEAFF
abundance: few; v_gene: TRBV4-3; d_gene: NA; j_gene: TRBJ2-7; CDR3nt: TGCGCCAGCAGCCAAGATAGTAAGGACAGCTACGAGCAGTACTTC; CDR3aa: CASSQDSKDSYEQYF
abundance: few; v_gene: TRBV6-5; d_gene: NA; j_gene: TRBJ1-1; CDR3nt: TGTGCCAGCAGTCCCGTCGACAGATTGAACACTGAAGCTTTCTTT; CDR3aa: CASSPVDRLNTEAFF
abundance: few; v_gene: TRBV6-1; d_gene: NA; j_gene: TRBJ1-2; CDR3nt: TGTGCCAGCAGTGAGGCCCCCGCAGGCAACTATGGCTACACCTTC; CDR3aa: CASSEAPAGNYGYTF
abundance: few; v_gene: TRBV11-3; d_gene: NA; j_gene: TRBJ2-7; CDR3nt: TGTGCCAGCAGCTTAGGAAACAGCTACGAGCAGTACTTC; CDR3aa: CASSLGNSYEQYF
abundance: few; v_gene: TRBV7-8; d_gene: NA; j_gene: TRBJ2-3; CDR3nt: TGTGCCAGCAGCCCCGCGGGCTGGACAGATACGCAGTATTTT; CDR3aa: CASSPAGWTDTQYF
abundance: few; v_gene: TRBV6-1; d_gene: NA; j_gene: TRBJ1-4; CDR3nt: TGTGCCAGCATGACAGGTCTTGAAAAACTGTTTTTT; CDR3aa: CASMTGLEKLFF